Shown below are 11 T cell receptor beta chains from a single sample sequenced in a study of T-cell reconstitution after alpha-beta-depleted transplantation in children. General observations from the study: A year post-transplant, T-cell counts and diversity derived mostly from newly produced T cells.

Unique molecular identifiers were incorporated into the prepared TCRbeta library. TCRdb recomputed calls from the PCR reads with MiXCR, one row per CDR3 protein. The table lists 250,000 to 300,000 distinct CDR3 sequences, 7.5% to 9% of them singletons, with over 7.5% in the top ten. These receptors have no known antigen. Specimen: peripheral blood, collected 360 days after TCRalphabeta/CD19-depleted stem cell transplant. The receptors were gathered from a female patient between 2 and 15 years old who had a stem cell transplant for Fanconi anemia, so the T cells may come from the graft donor.

The chain links TRBV14 to TRBJ2-7, with TRBD1 matching 7 bases. Trimming removed 2 bases from V and 4 bases from J; junction bases left unmatched: 11. The V gene's germline CDR1 is SGHDN and CDR2 FVKESK. The length of the CDR3 is 16 residues. The CDR3: CASSQPRGQQFYEQYV. CDR3 nucleotide sequence: TGTGCCAGCAGCCAACCCCGGGGACAGCAGTTTTACGAGCAGTACGTC.

This clonotype was seen at least ten times. The rearrangement links TRBV11-2 to TRBJ2-5, with D perhaps TRBD1 (6 bases). Per the germline V gene, CDR1 is SGHAT and CDR2 is FQNNGV. Trimming took off 5 bases at V and 2 bases at J, with 18 bases between the two ends. The CDR3 is 16 residues long. This chain's CDR3 is CASSHANWTVQETQYF. In nucleotides, the CDR3 is TGTGCCAGCAGCCACGCGAACTGGACAGTACAAGAGACCCAGTACTTC.

This clonotype occurred many times. This chain joins TRBV29-1 and TRBJ1-1; tentatively, D is TRBD1 (5 bases). Between the trimmed V and J ends, which lost 2 bases and 1 base, there was a span of 8 bases. Germline V gene sequence: CDR1 SQVTM, CDR2 ANQGSEA. This CDR3 region has 13 residues. CDR3 sequence reads: CSVETGQNTEAFF. CDR3 in DNA: TGCAGCGTTGAAACAGGCCAGAACACTGAAGCTTTCTTT.

This clonotype appeared many times. The chain uses TRBV7-9 and TRBJ2-4; D not certain. Trimming pared 7 bases from V and 0 bases from J, leaving 7 bases between. Germline V gene data show CDR1 as SEHNR and CDR2 as FQNEAQ (reference sequence). The CDR3 consists of 13 residues. CDR3 residues: CASTLSAKNIQYF. Written as DNA, the CDR3 is TGTGCCAGCACGCTGTCAGCCAAAAACATTCAGTACTTC.

This chain joins TRBV7-3 and TRBJ2-2; D gene uncertain. Trimming cost V 0 bases and J 5 bases, with 10 bases left between them. The CDR3 contains 15 residues. CDR1 is SGHTA and CDR2 is FQGTGA in the germline V gene. CDR3 in DNA: TGTGCCAGCAGCTTAACTAGGGTTGGAACCGGGGAGCTGTTTTTT. Translating gives CASSLTRVGTGELFF.

This clonotype appeared a few times. The CDR3 is CASRNRDRSYNEQFF. CDR3 sequence (DNA): TGCGCCAGCAGAAATCGGGACAGATCTTACAATGAGCAGTTCTTC. This chain joins TRBV5-1 and TRBJ2-1; 7 bases are a match to TRBD1. This CDR3 is 15 amino acids long. CDR1 SGHRS and CDR2 YFSETQ come from the germline V gene. The trim removed 5 bases at V and 4 bases at J, leaving 9 bases unmatched.

The V call is TRBV11-2, the J call TRBJ2-1, with 12 positions matching TRBD2. The CDR3 has 18 amino acids. From germline, CDR1 is SGHAT and CDR2 FQNNGV. Unmatched junction bases numbered 11, after V lost 3 bases and J lost 5 bases. CDR3 loop: CASSFLAGGRLGDNEQFF. The CDR3 DNA reads as TGTGCCAGCAGCTTCCTAGCGGGGGGGCGGCTTGGGGACAATGAGCAGTTCTTC.

The table lists this clonotype with many counts. The chain carries TRBV6-5 and TRBJ1-1; 7 nucleotides agree with TRBD1. Germline assignment: CDR1 MNHEY and CDR2 SVGAGI. V lost 7 bases to trimming and J lost 3 bases; unmatched junction nucleotides: 14. This CDR3 comprises 16 residues. The chain's CDR3 is CASTNGQGVGYTEAFF. CDR3 nucleotides: TGTGCCAGCACCAACGGGCAGGGGGTAGGATACACTGAAGCTTTCTTT.

This clonotype has only a few counts. This chain uses TRBV7-2 with TRBJ2-7; no firm D call. This CDR3 has 15 amino acids. Trimming took off 5 bases at V and 6 bases at J, with 20 bases between the two ends. The V gene's germline CDR1 is SGHTA and CDR2 FQGNSA. CDR3 DNA: TGTGCCAGCAGCCTTAAACCAACCGGTTGGGGCGAGCAGTACTTC. This translates into CASSLKPTGWGEQYF.

This clonotype was counted ten times or more. The V call is TRBV5-1, the J call TRBJ2-2; no firm D call. The CDR3 is 15 residues long. Trimming took 3 bases from V and 4 from J, leaving 13 bases between them. Germline loops: CDR1 SGHRS, CDR2 YFSETQ. The CDR3 sequence is CASSSAIQITGELFF. The CDR3 bases are TGCGCCAGCAGCTCTGCGATTCAAATCACCGGGGAGCTGTTTTTT.

This clonotype was found many times. The J gene is TRBJ1-4, the V gene TRBV15; no firm D call. The germline gives CDR1 LNHNV, CDR2 YYDKDF (reference sequence). V was cut by 5 bases and J by 3 bases, with 13 bases left in between. The CDR3 spans 15 residues. The CDR3 DNA follows: TGTGCCACCAGCCTGAGAAAAAGCCCTAATGAAAAACTGTTTTTT. Protein sequence: CATSLRKSPNEKLFF.